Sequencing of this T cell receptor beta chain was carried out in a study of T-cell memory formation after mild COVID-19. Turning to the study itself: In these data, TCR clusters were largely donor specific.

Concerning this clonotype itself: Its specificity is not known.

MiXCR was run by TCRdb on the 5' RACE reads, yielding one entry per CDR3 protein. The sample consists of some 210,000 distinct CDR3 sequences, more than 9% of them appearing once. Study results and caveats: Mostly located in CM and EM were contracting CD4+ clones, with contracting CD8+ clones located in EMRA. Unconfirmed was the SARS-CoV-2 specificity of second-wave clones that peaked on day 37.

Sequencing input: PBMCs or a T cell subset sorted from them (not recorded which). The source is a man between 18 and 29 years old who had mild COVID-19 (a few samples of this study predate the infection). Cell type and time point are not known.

This CDR3 reads CASAGGSGRTDTQYF. CDR3 DNA sequence: TGTGCCAGCGCAGGGGGGTCTGGGCGGACCGATACGCAGTATTTT. The gene calls are TRBV28 and TRBJ2-3; D might be TRBD1 (7 bases). CDR1 is MDHEN, CDR2 SYDVKM, per germline. The CDR3 consists of 15 residues. Trimming shortened V by 8 bases and J by 6 bases, and 21 bases separated the two germline ends.